This T cell receptor beta chain appears in the sequencing data of a study of vaccination and CD4 T cells after COVID-19 (dated by TCRdb to 2022 to 2024). Regarding the study in general: The convalescent cohort included six males and four females, with two Hispanic individuals, seven Caucasians, two Asians and one multiracial person. In 10 COVID-19 convalescent patients and several infection-naive healthy vaccine recipients, researchers compared the spike-specific CD4+ TCR repertoire from before mRNA vaccination with the repertoire from after. Post-vaccine blood samples were obtained a median of approximately 74 days after the second vaccine dose, with a range of roughly 12 to 250 days. Post-COVID blood samples were collected from convalescent patients a median of approximately 93 days after diagnosis, with a range of about 30 to 161 days. For stimulating the cultures, overlapping spike peptide pools were used, derived from SARS-CoV-2 as well as from the common cold coronaviruses HCoV-NL63, HCoV-OC43 and HCoV-229E. As controls, cultures received a CEFX viral epitope pool (the positive control), an HIV-1 Nef peptide pool (the negative control), or no peptide at all. Each participant got two doses of either the Pfizer-BioNTech BNT162b2 vaccine (n=8) or the Moderna mRNA-1273 vaccine (n=2).

General study outcomes and caveats: In convalescent patients, nearly all vaccine-specific clones (304 of 307) were found to be mono-reactive for SARS-CoV-2 spike rather than cross-reactive with common cold coronaviruses. The study included relatively few convalescent patients and did not analyze early timepoints after natural infection. Among convalescent patients, a median 86.3% of the SARS-CoV-2-reactive clones seen after vaccination appeared only after vaccination, which suggests priming specific to the vaccine. Although the median number of SARS-CoV-2-reactive clonotypes went up from approximately 20 after infection to roughly 40 after vaccination, the increase was not significant.

The library relied on PCR. DNA from cultured CD4+ T cells was subjected to TCR sequencing with the Oncomine TCR Beta short-read assay at the Johns Hopkins FTIC core. Genomic DNA was extracted from the cultured CD4+ T cells with the QIAamp micro DNA kit. Oncomine TCR Beta libraries made from cultured CD4+ T cells were pooled using unique dual indexes and sequenced on an Illumina iSeq 100. The authors' pipeline ran thus. Non-productive sequences were removed, and CDR3s that did not start with C, did not end with F or W, or were shorter than 7 amino acids were discarded. Antigen-specific clonotypes were identified with the MANAFEST web application by comparing peptide-stimulated wells with reference and other culture wells. An FDR below 0.05, an odds ratio above 5, and a productive frequency above 0.1% in at least two of three replicate wells were required for clones to be considered positive. Cross-reactive clonotypes were defined as significantly expanded in both SARS-CoV-2 spike wells and at least one common cold coronavirus spike condition. Similarity between CDR3 sequences was evaluated in R version 3.6.1 using Levenshtein distances (stringdist) and unrooted phylogenetic trees (ape). Using fastp at Q25 and MiXCR, TCRdb reprocessed the public reads and kept productive beta chains. Each CDR3 protein gets just one entry, which takes the most common genes and DNA from the rows behind it. These V and J calls originate from TCRdb's pipeline instead of the authors' own analysis. In all, the sample holds 20,000 to 25,000 distinct CDR3 sequences, and about 59% of those were seen once. More than 20% of the sample is held by the ten biggest clonotypes.

Remarks on this clonotype: Its antigen has not been determined. It has no much larger one-base neighbor in the sample; base qualities were not kept.

The sample's treatment or condition label, decoded: roughly 10-day PBMC culture with coronavirus spike peptide pools or control peptides (ViraFEST assay). To expand antigen-specific T cells with peptide pools and then pick out the expanded clonotypes through TCR sequencing, the study relied on the ViraFEST assay. Negative nucleocapsid antibody tests taken both before and after vaccination confirmed that the healthy vaccine recipients had no prior SARS-CoV-2 infection. Each well held around 1.9 million PBMCs cultured with approximately 10 ug/ml peptide pools in IMDM containing around 5% human AB serum and around 10 IU/ml IL-2. Half of the culture medium was replaced with fresh IL-2-containing medium on days 3 and 7. CD4+ T cells were isolated after around ten days of culture through negative selection using the EasySep CD4+ T cell isolation kit. Ficoll-Paque Plus gradient centrifugation was used to isolate PBMCs from whole blood, and the isolated PBMCs were then either used fresh or cryopreserved at -140C. Each culture condition was generally run in triplicate wells.

The clonotype was recovered from a human donor who received a COVID-19 vaccine. The starting material was CD4+ T cells from blood, cultured in vitro, obtained before SARS-CoV-2 vaccination.

The CDR3 here reads CASKGGRSAYNEQFF. The DNA is as follows: TGTGCCAGCAAAGGGGGCAGATCGGCCTACAATGAGCAGTTCTTC. Rearrangement joined TRBV2 to TRBJ2-1; 7 of the junction bases match TRBD1. For CDR1 and CDR2, the germline V gene lists SNHLY and FYNNEI. From its cysteine to its phenylalanine, the CDR3 spans 15 amino acids. Only the CDR3 DNA is retained, 45 bases long and in frame from the first base. Germline trimming: 7 bases from V, 2 bases from J; junction bases outside gene matches: 8.